This T cell receptor beta chain was sequenced during a study of persistence of HIV-infected CD4 T cells (dated by TCRdb to 2020 to 2022). For the wider study: The study isolated CMV- and HIV-1 Gag-responding CD4+ T cells from ART-treated individuals to examine antigen-driven clonal expansion of HIV-1-infected cells. Peripheral blood samples of up to about 200 mL were obtained at multiple time points, with the exception of two participants, for whom leukapheresis was performed at a single time point. For the TCR cluster analysis across participants, 8 participants were included for CMV and about 7 participants for Gag. The clonality of all cells in each sorted population was measured by TCRbeta sequencing, and the clonality of infected cells was measured by proviral sequencing. The median time the participants had spent on suppressive ART was eight to nine years.

From the germline V gene, CDR1 is SGHTA and CDR2 is FQGTGA. Relative to germline, V is 3 bases shorter and J is 0 bases shorter, with 5 bases between their ends. From its cysteine to its phenylalanine, the CDR3 spans 14 amino acids. Left in the record is the CDR3 DNA by itself, 42 bases read in frame from the first base. The full study reports these points: Because the TCR analyses were done in bulk, restricting them to just the rare CMV-responding cells that actually carried HIV-1 proviruses was not possible. Significantly lower TCRbeta richness was observed in CMV- and Gag-responding cells than in anti-CD3/anti-CD28-responding cells, and higher oligoclonality was observed in CMV-responding cells than in CD3/CD28-stimulated and Gag-responding cells. Few individuals were included in the study, and only a limited range of antigens was tested. Within the same sorted populations, how oligoclonal the TCRs were correlated with how oligoclonal the proviruses were. Antigen-responding cells were enriched for degenerate expanded CDR3beta sequences, which suggests convergent selection of CD4+ responses to CMV and Gag.

TCRbeta repertoires were sequenced from genomic DNA with the immunoSEQ hsTCRB assay version 4 in survey mode. For TCRbeta sequencing, genomic DNA was diluted to around 10 ng/uL, with up to about 1 ug used per sample. From the authors' description of their analysis: Analysis of the TCRbeta data was done in ImmunoSeq Analyzer 3.0, and diversity was computed on productive nucleotide rearrangements. Lower-bound TCR diversity was estimated with the improved Chao index, and clonality with the Gini coefficient using the Immunarch R package. Nucleotide rearrangements that differed but encoded the same CDR3beta amino acid sequence were counted as separate clonotypes. TCRbeta sequences significantly enriched in antigen-responding cells relative to anti-CD3/anti-CD28-activated cells were identified by differential abundance analysis. GLIPH2 clustered TCRs by predicted peptide-MHC specificity, both within individual participants and across merged participant data sets. TCRdb carries this immuneACCESS record with in-frame sequences only. Its versions omit some clonotypes, under half of them owing to an unresolved V gene in the studies checked, with the rest unexplained. The DNA gave D and trimming, while V, J and clone size come from that table. The sample contains roughly 41,000 clones, around 80% of them found a single time. Around 1.5% of the sample is in the top ten clones.

In light of the paper, this sample's treatment or condition label describes: suppressive antiretroviral therapy. Lysates of CMV-infected fibroblasts at around 9.7 ug/mL were used to stimulate the cells. Nonresponding CD40L-negative CD69-negative CD45RO-high memory CD4+ T cells were sorted as memory populations depleted of antigen-responding cells. HIV-1-infected adults in whom suppressive ART had been started during chronic infection were enrolled as participants. For at least 4 years, the participants' plasma HIV-1 RNA had been undetectable, below 50 copies/mL. To be included, a participant needed positive CMV serology and a CD4+ T cell count above 400 cells/uL. Before stimulation, PBMCs were isolated using density centrifugation and then depleted of CD8+ T cells. Stimulation of CD8-depleted PBMCs was carried out for approximately 20 hours with anti-CD28/CD49d costimulation, CD40-blocking antibody and enfuvirtide, to prevent new infections. Cells were sorted on a Beckman Coulter MoFlo Legacy or XDP sorter, with propidium iodide excluding dead cells. For samples with more than one million cells, genomic DNA was extracted with the QIAamp DNA Mini Kit, and for all other samples the Quick-DNA Microprep Kit was used.

About this clone: Its antigen is still unknown. Per-nucleotide qualities are absent, and no much larger clonotype sits a single base away.

Recombination linked TRBV7-3 to TRBJ2-2; the D gene cannot be resolved reliably. The receptor's source is an adult man with HIV who was CMV-seropositive. Specimen: CD4+ T cells sorted from PBMCs after roughly 17-hour stimulation, collected from a patient who received antiretroviral therapy. In light of the paper, this sample's cell subset or site label describes: CD40L-CD69- CD45RO-high memory CD4 T cells not responding to CMV lysate. The DNA sequence is given as TGTGCCAGCAGCTTGATGGCGAACACCGGGGAGCTGTTTTTT. Its translation reads: CASSLMANTGELFF. Reference TRBV7-3 and TRBJ2-2 proteins supply the regions before and after the CDR3; the full variable domain is: GAGVSQTPSNKVTEKGKYVELRCDPISGHTALYWYRQSLGQGPEFLIYFQGTGAADDSGLPNDRFFAVRPEGSVSTLKIQRTERGDSAVYLCASSLMANTGELFFGEGSRLTVL.